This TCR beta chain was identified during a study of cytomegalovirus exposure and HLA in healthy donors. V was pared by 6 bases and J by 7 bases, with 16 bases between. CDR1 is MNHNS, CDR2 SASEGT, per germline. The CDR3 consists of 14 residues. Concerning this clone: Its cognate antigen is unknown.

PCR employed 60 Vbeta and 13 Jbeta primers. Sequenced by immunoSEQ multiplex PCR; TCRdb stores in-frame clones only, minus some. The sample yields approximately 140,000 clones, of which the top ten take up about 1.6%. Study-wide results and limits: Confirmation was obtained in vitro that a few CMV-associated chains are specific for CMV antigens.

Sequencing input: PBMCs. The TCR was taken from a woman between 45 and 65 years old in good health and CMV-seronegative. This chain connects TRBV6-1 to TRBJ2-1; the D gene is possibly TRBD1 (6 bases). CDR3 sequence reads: CASRGHRELNEQFF. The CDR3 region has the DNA TGTGCCAGCAGGGGGCACAGGGAATTGAATGAGCAGTTCTTC.